A selection of T cell receptor beta chains follows, all from one sample in a study of CD8 T cells in Susac syndrome. TCRdb reprocessed the immunoSEQ multiplex PCR reads via MiXCR and lists one record per CDR3 protein. The table includes 100,000 to 150,000 distinct CDR3 sequences, 90% to 95% detected once. Sequencing was done on a sample of CD8+ T cells from PBMCs. The receptors were sampled from a human donor with Susac syndrome. CDR3s include the opening cysteine and the closing phenylalanine or tryptophan. D genes are given only for firm matches. Rows may omit the clone size; those that give it use once, few, many or a size class.

D gene,J gene,clone size,V gene,CDR3 protein,CDR3 DNA
TRBD1,TRBJ2-1,NA,TRBV20-1,CSPKTGGQFF,TGCAGTCCCAAGACAGGGGGGCAGTTCTTC
TRBD2,TRBJ2-5,NA,TRBV9,CASSSTGGAGETQYF,TGTGCCAGCAGTTCGACCGGGGGGGCTGGGGAGACCCAGTACTTC
NA,TRBJ1-6,NA,TRBV5-5,CASSWRTADNSPLHF,TGTGCCAGCAGCTGGAGGACCGCTGATAATTCACCCCTCCACTTT
NA,TRBJ2-3,NA,TRBV7-9,CASRLDGAPADTQYF,TGTGCCAGCAGACTCGACGGGGCCCCCGCCGATACGCAGTATTTT
NA,TRBJ2-5,NA,TRBV20-1,CSATPTGETQYF,TGCAGTGCAACCCCGACAGGAGAGACCCAGTACTTC
NA,TRBJ2-3,NA,TRBV2,CASSEYRITDTQYF,TGTGCCAGCAGTGAATACCGAATCACAGATACGCAGTATTTT
NA,TRBJ1-1,NA,TRBV24-1,CATSDSTGTEAFF,TGTGCCACCAGTGACTCGACAGGCACTGAAGCTTTCTTT
NA,TRBJ2-5,NA,TRBV3-1,CASSQGTQETQYF,TGTGCCAGCAGCCAAGGGACACAAGAGACCCAGTACTTC
NA,TRBJ1-1,NA,TRBV4-3,CASSQDLRWGGAGTEAFF,TGCGCCAGCAGCCAAGATCTGAGGTGGGGGGGCGCAGGCACTGAAGCTTTCTTT
NA,TRBJ1-5,NA,TRBV27,CASRPPAGNQPQHF,TGTGCCAGCAGGCCTCCCGCGGGCAATCAGCCCCAGCATTTT
TRBD2,TRBJ2-7,NA,TRBV5-1,CASSGTSLSYEQYF,TGCGCCAGCAGCGGGACTAGCCTATCCTACGAGCAGTACTTC
NA,TRBJ2-7,NA,TRBV20-1,CSARSQETSYEQYF,TGCAGTGCCCGCTCCCAGGAAACCTCCTACGAGCAGTACTTC
TRBD2,TRBJ2-5,NA,TRBV9,CASSVATSGQETQYF,TGTGCCAGCAGCGTAGCAACTAGCGGGCAAGAGACCCAGTACTTC
TRBD1,TRBJ2-7,NA,TRBV29-1,CSVGQGRTYEQYF,TGCAGCGTGGGACAGGGTCGCACCTACGAGCAGTACTTC
TRBD1,TRBJ1-2,NA,TRBV5-4,CASRSTGETLNYGYTF,TGTGCCAGCAGGTCTACAGGGGAAACTCTCAACTATGGCTACACCTTC
NA,TRBJ1-2,NA,TRBV12-3/TRBV12-4,CASSDRSYGYTF,TGTGCCAGCAGTGACAGGTCCTATGGCTACACCTTC
NA,TRBJ1-5,NA,TRBV7-3,CASSFPRGGANQPQHF,TGTGCCAGCAGCTTCCCAAGGGGGGGGGCGAATCAGCCCCAGCATTTT
NA,TRBJ1-1,NA,TRBV3-1,CASSQDQGWTEAFF,TGTGCCAGCAGCCAAGATCAGGGGTGGACTGAAGCTTTCTTT
TRBD2,TRBJ2-3,NA,TRBV11-2,CASSKRLAYNLTDTQYF,TGTGCCAGCAGCAAGCGACTAGCGTACAATCTCACAGATACGCAGTATTTT
NA,TRBJ2-7,NA,TRBV7-7,CASSLSWADEQYF,TGTGCCAGCAGCTTAAGCTGGGCGGACGAGCAGTACTTC
TRBD2,TRBJ2-1,once,TRBV27,CASSFYPEAGINEQFF,TGTGCCAGCAGTTTCTATCCAGAAGCGGGGATCAATGAGCAGTTCTTC
NA,TRBJ2-1,NA,TRBV29-1,CSVAPDRLDGEQFF,TGCAGCGTTGCCCCAGACAGGCTCGACGGTGAGCAGTTCTTC
NA,TRBJ2-1,NA,TRBV3-1,CASSHPRSPENEQFF,TGTGCCAGCAGCCACCCGCGGTCCCCTGAGAATGAGCAGTTCTTC
NA,TRBJ2-7,NA,TRBV4-3,CASSLRGNSYEQYF,TGCGCCAGCAGCTTACGAGGTAACTCCTACGAGCAGTACTTC
TRBD1,TRBJ1-1,NA,TRBV19,CASSGQGPNTEAFF,TGTGCCAGTAGCGGACAGGGCCCGAACACTGAAGCTTTCTTT
NA,TRBJ1-2,few,TRBV27,CASSLPGYGYTF,TGTGCCAGCAGTTTGCCCGGGTATGGCTACACCTTC